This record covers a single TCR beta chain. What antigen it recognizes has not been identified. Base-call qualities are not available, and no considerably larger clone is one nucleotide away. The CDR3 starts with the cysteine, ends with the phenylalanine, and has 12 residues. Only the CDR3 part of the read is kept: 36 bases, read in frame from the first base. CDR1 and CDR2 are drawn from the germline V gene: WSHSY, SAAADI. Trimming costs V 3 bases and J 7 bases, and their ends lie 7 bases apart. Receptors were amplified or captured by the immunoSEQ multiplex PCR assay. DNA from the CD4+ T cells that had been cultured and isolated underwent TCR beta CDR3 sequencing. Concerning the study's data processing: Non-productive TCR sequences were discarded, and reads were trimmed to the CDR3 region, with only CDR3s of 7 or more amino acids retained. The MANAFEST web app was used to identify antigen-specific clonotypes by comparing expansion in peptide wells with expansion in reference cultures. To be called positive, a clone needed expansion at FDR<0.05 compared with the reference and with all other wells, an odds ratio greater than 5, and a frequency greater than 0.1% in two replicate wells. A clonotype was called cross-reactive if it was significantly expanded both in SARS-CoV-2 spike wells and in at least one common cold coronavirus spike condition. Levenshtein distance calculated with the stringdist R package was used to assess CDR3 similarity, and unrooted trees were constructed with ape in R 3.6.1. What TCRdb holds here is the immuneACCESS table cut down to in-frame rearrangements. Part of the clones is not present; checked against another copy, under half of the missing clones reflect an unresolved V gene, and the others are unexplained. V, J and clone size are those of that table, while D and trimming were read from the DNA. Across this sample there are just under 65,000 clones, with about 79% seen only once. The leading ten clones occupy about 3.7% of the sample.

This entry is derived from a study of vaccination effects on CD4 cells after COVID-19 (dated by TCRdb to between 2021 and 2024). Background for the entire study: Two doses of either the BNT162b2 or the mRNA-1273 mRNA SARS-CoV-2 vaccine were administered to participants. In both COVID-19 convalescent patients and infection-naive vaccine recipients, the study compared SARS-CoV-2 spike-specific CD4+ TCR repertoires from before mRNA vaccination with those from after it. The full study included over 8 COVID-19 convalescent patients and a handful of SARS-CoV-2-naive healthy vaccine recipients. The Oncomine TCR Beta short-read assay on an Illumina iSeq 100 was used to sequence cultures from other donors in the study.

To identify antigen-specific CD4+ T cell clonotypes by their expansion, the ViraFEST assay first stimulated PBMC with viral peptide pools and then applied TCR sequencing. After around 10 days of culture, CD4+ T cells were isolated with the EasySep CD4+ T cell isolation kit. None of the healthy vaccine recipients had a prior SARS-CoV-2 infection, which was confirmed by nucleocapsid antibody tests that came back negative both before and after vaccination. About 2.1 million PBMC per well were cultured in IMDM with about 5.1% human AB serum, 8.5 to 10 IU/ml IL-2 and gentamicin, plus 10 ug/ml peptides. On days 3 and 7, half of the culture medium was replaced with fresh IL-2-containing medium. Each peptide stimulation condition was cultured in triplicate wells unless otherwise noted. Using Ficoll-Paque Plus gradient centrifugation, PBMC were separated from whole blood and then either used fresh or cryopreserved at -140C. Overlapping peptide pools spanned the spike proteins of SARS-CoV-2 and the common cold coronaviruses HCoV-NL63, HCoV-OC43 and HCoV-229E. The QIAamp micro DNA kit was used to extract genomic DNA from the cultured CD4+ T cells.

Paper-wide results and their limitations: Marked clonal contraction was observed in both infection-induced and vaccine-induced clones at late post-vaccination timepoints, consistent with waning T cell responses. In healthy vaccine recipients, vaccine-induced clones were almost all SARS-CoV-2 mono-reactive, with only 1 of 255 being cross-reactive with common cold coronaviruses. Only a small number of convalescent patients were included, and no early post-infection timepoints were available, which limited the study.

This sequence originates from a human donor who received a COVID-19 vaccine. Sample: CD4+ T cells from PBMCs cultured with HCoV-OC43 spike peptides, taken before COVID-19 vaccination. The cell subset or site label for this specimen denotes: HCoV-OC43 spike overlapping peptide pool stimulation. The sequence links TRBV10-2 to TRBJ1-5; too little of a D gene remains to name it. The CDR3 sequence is CASSETGQPQHF. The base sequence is TGCGCCAGCAGTGAAACGGGACAGCCCCAGCATTTT.